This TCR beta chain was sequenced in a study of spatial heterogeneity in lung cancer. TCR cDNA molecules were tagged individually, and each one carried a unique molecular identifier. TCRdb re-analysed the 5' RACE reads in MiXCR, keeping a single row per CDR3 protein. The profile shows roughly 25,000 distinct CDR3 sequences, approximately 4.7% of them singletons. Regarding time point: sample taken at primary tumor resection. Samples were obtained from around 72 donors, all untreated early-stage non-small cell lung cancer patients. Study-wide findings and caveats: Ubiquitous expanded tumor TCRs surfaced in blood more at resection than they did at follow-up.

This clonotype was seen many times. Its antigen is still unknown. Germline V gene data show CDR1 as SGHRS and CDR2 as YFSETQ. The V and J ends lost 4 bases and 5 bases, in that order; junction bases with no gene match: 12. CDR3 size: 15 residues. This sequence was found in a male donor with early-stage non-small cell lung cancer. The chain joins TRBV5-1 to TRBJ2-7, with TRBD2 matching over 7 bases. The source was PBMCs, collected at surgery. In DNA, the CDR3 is TGCGCCAGCAGCCGTGCCCTAGCGGTCATCGACGAGCAGTACTTC. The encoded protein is CASSRALAVIDEQYF.